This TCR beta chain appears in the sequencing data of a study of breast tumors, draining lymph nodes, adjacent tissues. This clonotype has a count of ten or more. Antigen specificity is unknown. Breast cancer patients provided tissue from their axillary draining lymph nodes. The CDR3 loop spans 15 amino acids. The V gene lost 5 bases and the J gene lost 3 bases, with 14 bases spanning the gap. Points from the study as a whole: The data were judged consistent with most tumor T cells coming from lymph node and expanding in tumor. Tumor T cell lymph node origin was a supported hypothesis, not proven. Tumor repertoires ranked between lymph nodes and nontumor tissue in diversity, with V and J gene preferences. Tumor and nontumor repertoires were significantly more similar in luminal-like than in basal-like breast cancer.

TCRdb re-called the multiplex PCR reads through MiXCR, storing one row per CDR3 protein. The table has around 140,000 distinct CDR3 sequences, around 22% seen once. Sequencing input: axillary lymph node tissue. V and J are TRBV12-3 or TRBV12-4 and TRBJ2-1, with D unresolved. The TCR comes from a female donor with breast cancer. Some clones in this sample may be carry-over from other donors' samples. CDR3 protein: CASSPGNSDYNEQFF. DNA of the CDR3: TGTGCCAGCAGTCCCGGAAATTCGGACTACAATGAGCAGTTCTTC.